Each of the 14 T cell receptor beta chains below was sequenced from the same sample in a study of CD8 T cells in Susac syndrome (dated by TCRdb to the late 2010s). Library prep was done by the immunoSEQ multiplex PCR assay. RNA was extracted using the RNeasy kit, and about 0.5 to 1 ug of the RNA was reverse transcribed with random hexamers. TCRdb trimmed the raw reads at Q25, called clones with MiXCR and kept productive beta chains. Records with the same CDR3 protein are collapsed into one entry carrying the most frequent genes and DNA. In this sample the table shows roughly 130,000 distinct CDR3 sequences, 90% to 95% of which occur a single time. Of the sample, over 0.095% is held by the ten largest clones. Specimen: CD4+ T cells from PBMCs. The receptors were sampled from a human donor with multiple sclerosis.

This rearrangement joins TRBV20-1 to TRBJ2-3, with TRBD2 identical over 14 bases. Germline trimming cut 0 bases from V and 4 bases from J; bases unmatched to any gene: 6. There are 17 residues in the CDR3. Germline V gives CDR1 DFQATT, CDR2 SNEGSKA (reference sequence). CDR3 in amino acids: CSARDFRLAGGSDTQYF. The DNA of the CDR3 is TGCAGTGCTAGAGATTTTAGACTAGCGGGGGGGTCAGATACGCAGTATTTT.

This clonotype was seen a handful of times. The CDR3 protein is CASSQGGGTDTQYF. CDR3 DNA: TGTGCCAGCAGCCAGGGAGGCGGCACAGATACGCAGTATTTT. J is TRBJ2-3 and V is TRBV7-3; a possible D gene is TRBD2 (6 bases). Trimming cost V 5 bases and J 1 base, with 10 bases left between them. This CDR3 spans 14 amino acids. CDR1 and CDR2 (germline): SGHTA, FQGTGA.

V gene TRBV6-1 combines with J gene TRBJ2-1; 8 bases are a match to TRBD1. Trimming cost V 5 bases and J 2 bases; bases outside gene matches: 5. From germline, CDR1 is MNHNS and CDR2 SASEGT. The CDR3 extends over 15 amino acids. CDR3 amino acids: CASSKDRVTYNEQFF. In DNA, the CDR3 is TGTGCCAGCAGTAAGGACAGGGTAACCTACAATGAGCAGTTCTTC.

The chain joins TRBV18 to TRBJ2-5; 7 nucleotides match TRBD2. J gave up 2 bases and V 5 bases, and 8 bases lay outside the gene matches. The CDR3 consists of 15 residues. Germline CDR1 and CDR2: KGHSH and LQKENI. The CDR3 region is CASSAFNGRQETQYF. The CDR3 DNA reads as TGTGCCAGCTCAGCGTTTAACGGGAGGCAAGAGACCCAGTACTTC.

This chain links TRBV29-1 with TRBJ1-1; D gene unclear. Germline assignment: CDR1 SQVTM and CDR2 ANQGSEA. The CDR3 is 11 residues long. V was cut by 7 bases and J by 4 bases, with 10 bases left in between. As DNA, the CDR3 is TGCAGCGGCAGGAACCCCACTGAAGCTTTCTTT. Translated: CSGRNPTEAFF.

The chain employs TRBV7-2 and TRBJ2-7, with 8 bases matching TRBD1. Germline assignment: CDR1 SGHTA and CDR2 FQGNSA. V shed 1 base, J shed 0 bases, and the junction held 11 bases outside the gene matches. CDR3 length equals 18 residues. The CDR3 here is CASSLGPWARGPSYEQYF. DNA for the CDR3: TGTGCCAGCAGCTTAGGACCTTGGGCCAGGGGGCCCTCCTACGAGCAGTACTTC.

The chain is built from TRBV7-3 and TRBJ2-3, with TRBD2 identical over 14 bases. The CDR3 runs 19 residues. Trimming at V came to 5 bases and at J to 1 base, leaving 11 bases not matched to a gene. Germline values: CDR1 SGHTA, CDR2 FQGTGA. CDR3 nucleotides: TGTGCCAGCAGCCCGGGGGGACTAGCGGGGGCCAGGGGCACAGATACGCAGTATTTT. Amino acids: CASSPGGLAGARGTDTQYF.

J is TRBJ1-2 and V is TRBV2, with D hard to call. CDR1 is SNHLY, CDR2 FYNNEI, per germline. The CDR3 sequence is 10 residues long. The V gene lost 6 bases and the J gene lost 2 bases, with 1 base spanning the gap. Here the CDR3 DNA reads TGTGCCAGCAGCAACTATGGCTACACCTTC. The encoded protein is CASSNYGYTF.

This chain links TRBV29-1 with TRBJ2-5, with unresolved D. This CDR3 spans 12 amino acids. Germline lookup yields CDR1 SQVTM and CDR2 ANQGSEA. Between the trimmed V and J ends, which lost 4 bases and 4 bases, there was a span of 10 bases. The CDR3 loop reads CSVVSPGETQYF. Here the CDR3 DNA reads TGCAGCGTTGTTTCTCCTGGAGAGACCCAGTACTTC.

J is TRBJ2-7 and V is TRBV4-3; D ambiguous. Trimming stripped 3 bases from V and 0 bases from J, with 6 bases between. The CDR3 covers 13 residues. Germline V gives CDR1 LGHNA, CDR2 YSLEER. The CDR3 DNA follows: TGCGCCAGCAGCCAGGCAGCCTCCTACGAGCAGTACTTC. It encodes CASSQAASYEQYF.

This rearrangement joins TRBV27 to TRBJ2-3; 10 bases match TRBD2. The germline V gene has CDR1 MNHEY and CDR2 SMNVEV (reference sequence). The CDR3 loop spans 16 amino acids. V was clipped by 5 bases and J by 5 bases; unmatched bases: 10. The CDR3 loop is CASSLGSGRAEDTQYF. CDR3 DNA: TGTGCCAGCAGTCTAGGGAGCGGGAGGGCCGAAGATACGCAGTATTTT.

The chain employs TRBV4-3 and TRBJ2-3, with 7 bases identical to TRBD1. From germline, CDR1 is LGHNA and CDR2 YSLEER. The CDR3 is made up of 16 amino acids. The junction had 8 bases not matched to a gene; V was cut back by 5 bases and J by 0 bases. CDR3 protein: CASSISGGMSTDTQYF. The CDR3 region has the DNA TGCGCCAGCAGCATTTCAGGGGGAATGAGCACAGATACGCAGTATTTT.

V is TRBV3-1 and J is TRBJ2-4, with D hard to call. The V gene's germline CDR1 is LGHDT and CDR2 YNNKEL (reference sequence). V was clipped by 4 bases and J by 1 base, with 11 bases between them. CDR3 length: 15 residues. CDR3 sequence (DNA): TGTGCCAGCAGCCCTGAAGGCTTCGCCAAAAACATTCAGTACTTC. Residues: CASSPEGFAKNIQYF.

This rearrangement joins TRBV20-1 to TRBJ2-7; D possibly corresponds to TRBD2 (5 bases). The length of the CDR3 is 14 residues. The V and J ends lost 3 bases and 6 bases respectively, with 18 bases between them. In germline, CDR1 is DFQATT, CDR2 SNEGSKA (reference sequence). CDR3 DNA: TGCAGTGCTAGGAGGGTAGGAATGTCGCCCGAGCAGTACTTC. This encodes CSARRVGMSPEQYF.